In its sample, the clone carrying this TCR beta chain was seen many times. Antigen: not known. With V trimmed by 0 bases and J by 4 bases, 5 bases remained unmatched. CDR1 and CDR2 from the germline V gene are SGDLS and YYNGEE. The CDR3 has 16 amino acids. Every donor gave approximately 10 milliliters of peripheral blood. The data are from a study of blood T cells in healthy people across ages. Whole-study findings and limits: Naive and antigen-experienced cells were not separated, limiting conclusive comparison. When set beside aged donors, long-lived donors presented more naive CD4+ cells and higher diversity.

The use of a sample-barcoded 5' primer and a J-beta primer mix characterized a second PCR of roughly 7 to 11 cycles. Each cDNA molecule received a tag from a template-switch adaptor that had 12 random nucleotides. One entry per CDR3 protein, called by TCRdb with MiXCR from the 5' RACE reads. The sample includes some 900,000 distinct CDR3 sequences, 29% of them seen just once. The origin of this receptor is a woman aged 80 or older in good health. Sequencing was done on a sample of blood. This chain uses TRBV9 with TRBJ2-1, with 9 bases identical to TRBD2. The CDR3 DNA sequence: TGTGCCAGCAGCGTAGTGCCGCGGGGGGGTTACAATGAGCAGTTCTTC. As protein: CASSVVPRGGYNEQFF.